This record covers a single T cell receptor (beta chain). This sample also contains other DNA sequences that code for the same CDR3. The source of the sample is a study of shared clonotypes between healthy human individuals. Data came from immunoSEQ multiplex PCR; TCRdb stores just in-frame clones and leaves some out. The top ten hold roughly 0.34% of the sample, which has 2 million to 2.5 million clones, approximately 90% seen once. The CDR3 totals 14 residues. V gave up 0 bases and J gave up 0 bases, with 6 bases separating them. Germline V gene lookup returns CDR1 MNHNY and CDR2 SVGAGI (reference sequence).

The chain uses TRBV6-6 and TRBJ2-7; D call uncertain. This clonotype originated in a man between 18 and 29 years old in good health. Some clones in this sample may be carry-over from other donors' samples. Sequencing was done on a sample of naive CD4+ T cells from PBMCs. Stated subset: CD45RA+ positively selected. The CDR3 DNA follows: TGTGCCAGCAGTTACTCCGGTGGCTCCTACGAGCAGTACTTC. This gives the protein CASSYSGGSYEQYF.